This entry lists 9 T cell receptor beta chains sequenced from one sample in a study of cytomegalovirus exposure and HLA in healthy donors. The PCR contained 60 Vbeta and 13 Jbeta primers. Sequencing used immunoSEQ multiplex PCR; TCRdb keeps in-frame clones, though not all of them. The sample's table shows some 89,000 clones. The sequenced sample was PBMCs. These receptors were obtained from a woman in her 30s in good health and CMV-seronegative.

A remark on this clone: The junction and the germline gene differ at one end; a read error may be behind it. Other DNA sequences in this sample translate to the same CDR3. The V and J genes are TRBV5-1 and TRBJ1-1; a weak D match, TRBD1 (5 bases). Germline V gene sequence: CDR1 SGHRS, CDR2 YFSETQ. This CDR3 region has 13 residues. CDR3 amino acids: CASLGGESTEAFF. For the CDR3, the DNA is TGCGCCAGTTTGGGAGGGGAGAGCACTGAGGCTTTCTTT.

This rearrangement joins TRBV28 to TRBJ2-3; 9 bases fit TRBD1. V shed 4 bases, J shed 3 bases, and the junction held 11 bases outside the gene matches. The CDR3 is made up of 17 amino acids. Germline CDR1 and CDR2: MDHEN and SYDVKM. As DNA, the CDR3 is TGTGCCAGCAGTTCAAATCCTGGGACAGGGCGGACAGATACGCAGTATTTT. It encodes CASSSNPGTGRTDTQYF.

The chain joins TRBV6-5 to TRBJ2-1; 7 bases align to TRBD2. The junction had 10 bases not matched to a gene; V was cut back by 2 bases and J by 9 bases. The CDR3 contains 15 residues. The germline V gene has CDR1 MNHEY and CDR2 SVGAGI. The CDR3 reads CASSYGGRARSEQFF. CDR3 nucleotides: TGTGCCAGCAGTTACGGTGGGAGGGCCCGGAGTGAGCAGTTCTTC.

CDR3 DNA sequence: TGTGCCAGCAGCTTAAACCCGGAGAGGGTGGGGTATGGCTACACCTTC. Translation: CASSLNPERVGYGYTF. The chain uses TRBV7-2 and TRBJ1-2; no firm D call. CDR3 length: 16 residues. The germline V gene encodes CDR1 SGHTA and CDR2 FQGNSA. The V gene lost 2 bases and the J gene lost 5 bases, with 18 bases spanning the gap. Full variable domain (outside the CDR3, taken from reference TRBV7-2 and TRBJ1-2): GAGVSQSPSNKVTEKGKDVELRCDPISGHTALYWYRQSLGQGLEFLIYFQGNSAPDKSGLPSDRFSAERTGGSVSTLTIQRTQQEDSAVYLCASSLNPERVGYGYTFGSGTRLTVV.

V is TRBV5-5 and J is TRBJ1-1; D unresolved. The CDR3 runs 15 residues. CDR1 SGHKS and CDR2 YYEKEE come from the germline V gene (reference sequence). Trimming took off 0 bases at V and 0 bases at J, with 9 bases between the two ends. CDR3 amino acids: CASSLEPGLNTEAFF. CDR3 DNA: TGTGCCAGCAGCTTGGAACCAGGCTTGAACACTGAAGCTTTCTTT.

This chain uses TRBV30 with TRBJ1-1; D is unresolved. The germline V and J ends were trimmed by 1 base and 3 bases, with 9 bases remaining between them. The CDR3 is 13 amino acids. Germline V gene sequence: CDR1 GTSNPN, CDR2 SVGIG (reference sequence). The CDR3 sequence: CAWSGELDTEAFF. CDR3 bases: TGTGCCTGGAGTGGCGAGCTAGACACTGAAGCTTTCTTT.

V and J are TRBV7-3 and TRBJ1-1; D is undetermined. The germline V and J ends were trimmed by 3 bases and 1 base, with 6 bases remaining between them. Germline assignment: CDR1 SGHTA and CDR2 FQGTGA. CDR3 length: 13 residues. DNA of the CDR3: TGTGCCAGCAGCTTCGAGGGGAACACTGAAGCTTTCTTT. It yields the protein CASSFEGNTEAFF. The complete variable domain, with remaining parts taken from reference TRBV7-3 and TRBJ1-1, reads GAGVSQTPSNKVTEKGKYVELRCDPISGHTALYWYRQSLGQGPEFLIYFQGTGAADDSGLPNDRFFAVRPEGSVSTLKIQRTERGDSAVYLCASSFEGNTEAFFGQGTRLTVV.

The CDR3 loop reads CASSLLGGSGYGYTF. In nucleotides, the CDR3 is TGTGCCAGCAGCTTATTAGGGGGCAGCGGCTATGGCTACACCTTC. This rearrangement joins TRBV5-4 to TRBJ1-2; 7 nucleotides agree with TRBD1. Unmatched junction bases numbered 8, after V lost 2 bases and J lost 4 bases. The germline V gene has CDR1 SGHNT and CDR2 YYREEE (reference sequence). The CDR3 runs to 15 residues. The variable domain in full, completed from reference TRBV5-4 and TRBJ1-2, reads ETGVTQSPTHLIKTRGQQVTLRCSSQSGHNTVSWYQQALGQGPQFIFQYYREEENGRGNFPPRFSGLQFPNYSSELNVNALELDDSALYLCASSLLGGSGYGYTFGSGTRLTVV.

V usage is TRBV7-8 and J usage is TRBJ2-7; D unresolved. CDR3 length: 13 residues. Between the trimmed V and J ends, which lost 8 bases and 2 bases, there was a span of 13 bases. Per the germline V gene, CDR1 is SGHVS and CDR2 is FQNEAQ. The CDR3 sequence: CASSLAGTYEQYF. CDR3 nucleotides: TGTGCCAGCTCCCTTGCAGGTACCTACGAGCAGTACTTC.